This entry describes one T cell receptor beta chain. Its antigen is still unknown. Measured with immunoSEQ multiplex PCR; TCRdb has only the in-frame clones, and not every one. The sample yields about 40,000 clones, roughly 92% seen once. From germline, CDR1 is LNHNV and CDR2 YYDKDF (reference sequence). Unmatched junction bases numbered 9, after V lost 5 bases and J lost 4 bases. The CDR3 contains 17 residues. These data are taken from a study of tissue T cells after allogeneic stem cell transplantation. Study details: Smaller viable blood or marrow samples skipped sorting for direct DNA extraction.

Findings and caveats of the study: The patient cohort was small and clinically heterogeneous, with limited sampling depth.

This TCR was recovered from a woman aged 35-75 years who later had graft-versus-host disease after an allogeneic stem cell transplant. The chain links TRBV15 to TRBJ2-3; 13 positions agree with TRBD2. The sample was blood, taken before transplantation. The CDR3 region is CATSARLAGGVPDTQYF. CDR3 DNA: TGTGCCACCAGCGCCAGACTAGCGGGAGGAGTTCCAGATACGCAGTATTTT.